A single sample gave rise to the 10 T cell receptor beta chains below, sequenced in a study of CD8+CD57+ T cells in acquired aplastic anemia. Profiling of TCR beta VDJ combinations and CDR3 sequences used genomic DNA as template. TCRdb re-derived calls from the reads in MiXCR, one entry per CDR3 protein. The sample contains around 200,000 distinct CDR3 sequences, roughly 50% of which appear only once. An expansion of CD8+CD57+ cells by flow cytometry had been shown in patients chosen for sequencing. The sample consisted of sorted CD4+, CD8+, or CD8+CD57+ T cells (not recorded which) from PBMCs. The source is a human donor with aplastic anemia.

The chain combines TRBV10-1 with TRBJ2-7; a weak D match, TRBD1 (6 bases). V gave up 1 base and J gave up 3 bases, with 7 bases separating them. CDR1 WNHNN and CDR2 SYGVQD come from the germline V gene (reference sequence). This CDR3 has 13 amino acids. CDR3 region: CASSELQGYEQYF. As DNA, the CDR3 is TGCGCCAGCAGTGAGTTACAGGGCTACGAGCAGTACTTC.

To note about this clonotype: This may be a read error, as it is one base from a much larger clone. This chain connects TRBV6-1 to TRBJ2-3, with D maybe TRBD1 (7 bases). Germline assignment: CDR1 MNHNS and CDR2 SASEGT. The length of the CDR3 is 14 residues. The DNA of the CDR3 is TGTGCCAGCAGTGCCATCGGAGGGACAGATACGCGGTATTTT. This gives the protein CASSAIGGTDTRYF.

At least ten counts were recorded for this clonotype. V gene TRBV20-1 combines with J gene TRBJ2-7, with no clear D. The CDR3 runs 12 residues. Germline V CDR1 and CDR2: DFQATT, SNEGSKA (reference sequence). With 6 bases removed from V and 5 bases from J, the gap between germline ends came to 14 bases. The CDR3, as DNA: TGCAGTGCCCTCCGACCGGGCGACGAGCAGTACTTC. Translation gives CSALRPGDEQYF.

This clonotype was counted many times. At one boundary the junction diverges from the germline segment, which might be a read error. This chain links TRBV20-1 with TRBJ2-3; TRBD2 might be the D (6 bases). Germline V lookup: CDR1 DFQATT, CDR2 SNEGSKA (reference sequence). There are 15 residues in the CDR3. As DNA, the CDR3 is TGCAGTGCTAGTTTGAGGACTATCTCCACACATACGCAGTATTTT. Its translation is CSASLRTISTHTQYF.

The chain links TRBV7-3 to TRBJ2-5; a possible D gene is TRBD1 (7 bases). The germline V and J ends were trimmed by 4 bases and 1 base, with 16 bases remaining between them. The CDR3 covers 16 residues. The germline V gene encodes CDR1 SGHTA and CDR2 FQGTGA. The CDR3 protein is CASSSPGGTVQETQYF. The CDR3 DNA reads as TGTGCCAGCAGCTCACCCGGAGGGACAGTCCAAGAGACCCAGTACTTC.

V gene TRBV7-8 combines with J gene TRBJ2-7; TRBD2 might be the D (6 bases). Germline CDR1 SGHVS, CDR2 FQNEAQ. This CDR3 is 16 amino acids long. V lost 9 bases and J lost 2, with 23 bases in between. The CDR3, as DNA: TGTGCCAGTAGCCCCACTACGGGAGCTCGTACCTACGAGCAGTACTTC. This encodes CASSPTTGARTYEQYF.

As regards this clonotype: This sequence may be a read error, since a much larger clone differs from it by one base. This sequence joins TRBV15 and TRBJ2-5; the match to TRBD2 covers 10 bases. The CDR3 is 14 residues long. From germline, CDR1 is LNHNV and CDR2 YYDKDF (reference sequence). Trimming at V came to 10 bases and at J to 13 bases, leaving 18 bases not matched to a gene. CDR3 nucleotides: TGTGCCAGCAGTGGATGGCTAGCGGGGGCCCACCTGTACTTC. It codes for CASSGWLAGAHLYF.

At least ten counts were recorded for this clonotype. The chain is built from TRBV10-3 and TRBJ1-1, with D tentatively TRBD1 (5 bases). Germline V gene sequence: CDR1 ENHRY, CDR2 SYGVKD. Trimming stripped 5 bases from V and 7 bases from J, with 20 bases between. The CDR3 sequence is 15 residues long. The CDR3 DNA follows: TGTGCCATCAGTCCCGACGCGGGGCGAAATAGTGAAGCTTTCTTT. Amino acid sequence: CAISPDAGRNSEAFF.

This clonotype was seen a handful of times. The chain is built from TRBV3-1 and TRBJ1-2, with D unresolved. The CDR3 loop spans 12 amino acids. The V gene lost 1 base and the J gene lost 7 bases, with 7 bases spanning the gap. Germline assignment: CDR1 LGHDT and CDR2 YNNKEL (reference sequence). CDR3 in amino acids: CASSQGGVGYTF. As DNA, the CDR3 is TGTGCCAGCAGCCAAGGCGGGGTTGGCTACACCTTC.

This clonotype has a count of ten or more. This chain joins TRBV5-1 and TRBJ2-2; TRBD1 aligns across 9 bases. The CDR3 is 16 residues long. CDR1 and CDR2 (germline): SGHRS, YFSETQ. Unmatched junction bases numbered 10, after V lost 3 bases and J lost 7 bases. The CDR3 coding sequence is TGCGCCAGCAGCTCCTCGACAGGGGGTCGGGGCGGGGAGCTGTTTTTT. Translating it yields CASSSSTGGRGGELFF.